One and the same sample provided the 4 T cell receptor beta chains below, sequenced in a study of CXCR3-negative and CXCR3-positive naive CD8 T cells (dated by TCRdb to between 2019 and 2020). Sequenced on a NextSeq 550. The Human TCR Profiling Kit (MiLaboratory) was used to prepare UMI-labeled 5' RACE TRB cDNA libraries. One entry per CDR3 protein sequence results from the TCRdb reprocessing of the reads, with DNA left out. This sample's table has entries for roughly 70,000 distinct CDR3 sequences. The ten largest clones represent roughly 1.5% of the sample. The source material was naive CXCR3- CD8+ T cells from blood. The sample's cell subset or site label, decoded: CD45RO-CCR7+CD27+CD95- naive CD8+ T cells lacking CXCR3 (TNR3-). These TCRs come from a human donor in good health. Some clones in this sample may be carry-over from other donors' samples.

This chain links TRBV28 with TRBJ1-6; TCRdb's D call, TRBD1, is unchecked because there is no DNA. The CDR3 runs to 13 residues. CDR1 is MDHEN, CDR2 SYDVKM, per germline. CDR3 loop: CASSVTGDSPLHF.

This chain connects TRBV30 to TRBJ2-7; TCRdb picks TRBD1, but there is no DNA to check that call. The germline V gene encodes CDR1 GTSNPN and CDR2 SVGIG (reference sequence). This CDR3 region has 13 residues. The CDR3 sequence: CAWNRDRGHEQYF.

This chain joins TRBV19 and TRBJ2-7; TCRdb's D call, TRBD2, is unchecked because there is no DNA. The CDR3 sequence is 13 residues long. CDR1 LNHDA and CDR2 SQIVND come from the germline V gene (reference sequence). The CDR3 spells CASSIAGTYEQYF.

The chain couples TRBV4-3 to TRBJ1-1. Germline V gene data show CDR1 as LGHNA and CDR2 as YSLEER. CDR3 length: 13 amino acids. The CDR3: CASSQDHGTEAFF.